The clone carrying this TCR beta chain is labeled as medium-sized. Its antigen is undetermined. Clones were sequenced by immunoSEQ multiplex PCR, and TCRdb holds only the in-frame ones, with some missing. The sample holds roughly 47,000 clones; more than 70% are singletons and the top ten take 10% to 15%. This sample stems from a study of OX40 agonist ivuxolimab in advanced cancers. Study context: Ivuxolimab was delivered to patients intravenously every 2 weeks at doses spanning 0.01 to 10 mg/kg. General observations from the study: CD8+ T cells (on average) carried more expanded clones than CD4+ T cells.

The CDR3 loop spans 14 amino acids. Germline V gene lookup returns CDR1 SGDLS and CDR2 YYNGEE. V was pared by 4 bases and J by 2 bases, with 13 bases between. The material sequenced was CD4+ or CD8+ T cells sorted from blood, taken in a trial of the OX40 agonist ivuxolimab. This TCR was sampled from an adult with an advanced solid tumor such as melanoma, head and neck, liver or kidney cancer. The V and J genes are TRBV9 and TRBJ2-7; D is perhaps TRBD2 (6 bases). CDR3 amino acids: CASSSGSGTYEQYF. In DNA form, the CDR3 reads TGTGCCAGCAGCAGTGGTAGCGGCACCTACGAGCAGTACTTC.